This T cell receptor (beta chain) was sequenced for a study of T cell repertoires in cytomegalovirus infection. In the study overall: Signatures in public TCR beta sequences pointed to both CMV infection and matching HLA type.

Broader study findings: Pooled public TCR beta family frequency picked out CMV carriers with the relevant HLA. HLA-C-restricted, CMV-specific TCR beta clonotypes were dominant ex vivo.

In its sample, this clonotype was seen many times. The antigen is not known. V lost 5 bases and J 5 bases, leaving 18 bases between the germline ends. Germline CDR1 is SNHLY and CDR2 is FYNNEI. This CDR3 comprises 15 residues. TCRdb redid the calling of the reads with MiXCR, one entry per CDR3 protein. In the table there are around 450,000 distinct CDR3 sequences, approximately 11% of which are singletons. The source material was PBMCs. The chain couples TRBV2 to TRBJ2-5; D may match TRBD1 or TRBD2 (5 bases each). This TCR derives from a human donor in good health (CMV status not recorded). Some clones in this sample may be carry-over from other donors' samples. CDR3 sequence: CASSLDVYGTETQYF. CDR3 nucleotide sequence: TGTGCCAGCAGTCTGGACGTCTATGGGACGGAGACCCAGTACTTC.